The 24 T cell receptor beta chains in this list originate from one sample, sequenced in a study of response to subunit inactivated influenza vaccine. TCRdb independently ran MiXCR on the RT-PCR reads; one entry per CDR3 protein. This repertoire shows hundreds of thousands of distinct CDR3 sequences, 12% found once; its top ten account for about 9.4%. Source: PBMCs from blood, taken on the day of vaccination. These receptors all come from a man between 45 and 60 years old who received an inactivated influenza vaccine.

This clonotype was seen a few times. V and J are TRBV6-2 or TRBV6-3 and TRBJ2-5, with D possibly being TRBD2 (5 bases). V lost 0 bases to trimming and J lost 5 bases, with 10 bases between them. The germline CDR1 and CDR2 sequences are MNHEY and SVGEGT. This CDR3 is built from 14 residues. The CDR3, as DNA: TGTGCCAGCAGTTACTCGGACTTCCGGGAGACCCAGTACTTC. It yields the protein CASSYSDFRETQYF.

The chain uses TRBV7-9 and TRBJ2-3; 9 bases agree with TRBD2. CDR1 SEHNR and CDR2 FQNEAQ come from the germline V gene (reference sequence). V was clipped by 1 base and J by 3 bases; unmatched bases: 8. CDR3 size: 17 residues. The CDR3 region has the DNA TGTGCCAGCAGCTTAGTCGCGGCTAGCGGGGTTACAGATACGCAGTATTTT. It codes for CASSLVAASGVTDTQYF.

The rearrangement joins TRBV7-8 to TRBJ2-1, with 9 bases that match TRBD1. After removal of 7 bases from V and 8 bases from J, the junction contained 12 bases not matched to a gene. Germline CDR1 and CDR2: SGHVS and FQNEAQ. CDR3 size: 15 residues. The chain's CDR3 is CASMVRDRAFDEQFF. CDR3 nucleotide sequence: TGTGCCAGCATGGTCCGGGACAGGGCTTTCGATGAGCAGTTCTTC.

This clonotype was picked up a small number of times. The chain carries TRBV5-1 and TRBJ2-1; perhaps D is TRBD1 or TRBD2 (5 bases each). Germline CDR1 and CDR2: SGHRS and YFSETQ. This CDR3 contains 13 residues. V dropped 2 bases and J dropped 10 bases, with 13 bases sitting between them. The chain's CDR3 is CASSLPGSWEQFF. In DNA form, the CDR3 reads TGCGCCAGCAGCTTACCAGGGAGTTGGGAGCAGTTCTTC.

This clonotype was counted many times. This rearrangement joins TRBV20-1 to TRBJ2-7; the D call may be TRBD1 or TRBD2 (5 bases each). V was trimmed by 5 bases and J by 0 bases, leaving 17 bases between them. This CDR3 spans 15 amino acids. Germline V gene lookup returns CDR1 DFQATT and CDR2 SNEGSKA (reference sequence). Written as DNA, the CDR3 is TGCAGTGCTCAACCGGGACGGACGAACTCCTACGAGCAGTACTTC. This gives the protein CSAQPGRTNSYEQYF.

This clonotype has a count of ten or more. J is TRBJ2-1 and V is TRBV5-1; D possibly corresponds to TRBD2 (6 bases). The CDR3 has 15 residues. V lost 4 bases to trimming and J lost 8 bases, with 19 bases between them. The germline V gene has CDR1 SGHRS and CDR2 YFSETQ. CDR3 nucleotide sequence: TGCGCCAGCAGCGCAACTAGCAGGCGGGTCTATGAGCAGTTCTTC. This gives the protein CASSATSRRVYEQFF.

This clonotype was counted ten times or more. CDR3 residues: CASSLVAGGPNEQYF. DNA of the CDR3: TGTGCCAGCAGCTTAGTTGCGGGAGGGCCAAACGAGCAGTACTTC. The gene calls are TRBV7-2 and TRBJ2-7, with 9 bases fitting TRBD2. V lost 1 base and J lost 5; bases outside the gene matches: 6. This CDR3 region has 15 residues. From germline, CDR1 is SGHTA and CDR2 FQGNSA.

This clonotype was recorded many times. V usage is TRBV5-1 and J usage is TRBJ2-7, with D possibly called TRBD1 or TRBD2 (5 bases each). The CDR3 is 15 amino acids. Germline V gene lookup returns CDR1 SGHRS and CDR2 YFSETQ. V lost 0 bases and J lost 5, with 15 bases in between. CDR3 in DNA: TGCGCCAGCAGCTTGGGTGGTGGCAGGGACCACGAGCAGTACTTC. Amino acid sequence: CASSLGGGRDHEQYF. Variable domain in full (rest from reference TRBV5-1 and TRBJ2-7): KAGVTQTPRYLIKTRGQQVTLSCSPISGHRSVSWYQQTPGQGLQFLFEYFSETQRNKGNFPGRFSGRQFSNSRSEMNVSTLELGDSALYLCASSLGGGRDHEQYFGPGTRLTVT.

The chain combines TRBV28 with TRBJ2-1; possibly TRBD2 for D (5 bases). The CDR3 is 15 residues long. Trimming removed 7 bases from V and 10 bases from J, with 23 bases in between. Germline-derived CDR1 and CDR2 are MDHEN and SYDVKM. In nucleotides, the CDR3 is TGTGCCAGCAATTTTCTCGGGATGGGCACTCAGGAGCAGTTCTTC. It encodes CASNFLGMGTQEQFF.

This clonotype was seen more than once but under ten times. This chain links TRBV7-9 with TRBJ1-1; D is possibly TRBD1 (6 bases). There are 14 residues in the CDR3. V lost 6 bases, J lost 6 bases, and 17 bases lay in between. CDR1 is SEHNR and CDR2 is FQNEAQ in the germline V gene (reference sequence). CDR3 protein: CASSTPAGVSEAFF. DNA of the CDR3: TGTGCCAGCAGTACACCGGCAGGGGTCTCTGAAGCTTTCTTT.

V usage is TRBV11-3 and J usage is TRBJ2-5; D gene unclear. V was pared by 1 base and J by 5 bases, with 11 bases between. The CDR3 covers 14 residues. Germline CDR1 SGHNT, CDR2 YENEEA. The CDR3 region is CASSLVSRPETQYF. The CDR3 DNA sequence: TGTGCCAGCAGCTTAGTATCTAGACCGGAGACCCAGTACTTC.

This clonotype has only a few counts. V is TRBV20-1 and J is TRBJ1-2; 8 nucleotides agree with TRBD1. Looked up from germline, CDR1 is DFQATT and CDR2 is SNEGSKA (reference sequence). J was trimmed by 8 bases and V by 2 bases; bases with no gene match: 7. This CDR3 is built from 13 residues. CDR3 in amino acids: CSARLETGDGYTF. In DNA, the CDR3 is TGCAGTGCTAGACTAGAGACAGGGGACGGCTACACCTTC.

This clonotype was detected only a few times. The V gene is TRBV29-1, the J gene TRBJ2-3, with D possibly matching TRBD1 (6 bases). Germline assignment: CDR1 SQVTM and CDR2 ANQGSEA. The length of the CDR3 is 13 residues. Trimming shortened V by 6 bases and J by 4 bases, and 14 bases separated the two germline ends. The CDR3 DNA follows: TGCAGCGTAACCGGGACACGGTCAGATACGCAGTATTTT. This codes for CSVTGTRSDTQYF.

V gene TRBV9 combines with J gene TRBJ2-5; 7 bases agree with TRBD2. Trimming at V came to 0 bases and at J to 0 bases, leaving 5 bases not matched to a gene. The CDR3 loop spans 16 amino acids. CDR1 and CDR2 (germline): SGDLS, YYNGEE. This CDR3 is CASSVGGGRDQETQYF. CDR3 coding DNA: TGTGCCAGCAGCGTAGGGGGGGGAAGGGACCAAGAGACCCAGTACTTC.

The chain uses TRBV20-1 and TRBJ2-5; 7 bases align to TRBD2. The V gene's germline CDR1 is DFQATT and CDR2 SNEGSKA (reference sequence). The CDR3 runs 17 residues. V was pared by 2 bases and J by 0 bases, with 12 bases of the junction left unmatched. The CDR3: CSARPMIAGRYQETQYF. The CDR3 DNA is TGCAGTGCTAGACCCATGATAGCGGGCCGGTACCAAGAGACCCAGTACTTC.

The chain links TRBV5-5 to TRBJ2-2; D possibly corresponds to TRBD1 (5 bases). The CDR3 runs to 16 residues. Germline CDR1 SGHKS, CDR2 YYEKEE (reference sequence). V shed 2 bases and J shed 2 bases, with 13 bases lying between them. CDR3 region: CASSFSQGTNTGELFF. The CDR3 nucleotides read TGTGCCAGCAGCTTTAGCCAGGGAACCAACACCGGGGAGCTGTTTTTT.

The rearrangement uses TRBV29-1 and TRBJ1-2; TRBD1 might be the D (6 bases). The CDR3 loop spans 15 amino acids. Trimming removed 3 bases from V and 7 bases from J, with 21 bases in between. CDR1 is SQVTM and CDR2 is ANQGSEA in the germline V gene. This chain's CDR3 is CSVDRGARPFSGYTF. The DNA of the CDR3 is TGCAGCGTTGATCGGGGGGCGCGTCCTTTCAGTGGCTACACCTTC. Full variable domain (missing parts from reference TRBV29-1 and TRBJ1-2): SAVISQKPSRDICQRGTSLTIQCQVDSQVTMMFWYRQQPGQSLTLIATANQGSEATYESGFVIDKFPISRPNLTFSTLTVSNMSPEDSSIYLCSVDRGARPFSGYTFGSGTRLTVV.

The chain employs TRBV29-1 and TRBJ2-3; 10 bases match TRBD2. The V gene's germline CDR1 is SQVTM and CDR2 ANQGSEA. The CDR3 loop spans 14 amino acids. Trimming removed 5 bases from V and 0 bases from J; junction bases left unmatched: 2. Written as DNA, the CDR3 is TGCAGCGTTTGGACTAGCGGTAGCACAGATACGCAGTATTTT. It codes for CSVWTSGSTDTQYF.

The V and J genes are TRBV24-1 and TRBJ1-5, with 8 bases fitting TRBD1. This CDR3 is built from 14 residues. V trimming: 4 bases; J trimming: 6 bases; junction bases outside the gene matches: 4. Germline CDR1 reads KGHDR; CDR2 reads SFDVKD. In DNA, the CDR3 is TGTGCCACCAGTGACGGACAGGGTATTCAGCCCCAGCATTTT. It encodes CATSDGQGIQPQHF.

The chain links TRBV5-8 to TRBJ2-7; D not resolved. V lost 4 bases, J lost 4 bases, and 9 bases lay in between. The CDR3 has 12 residues. In germline, CDR1 is SGHTS, CDR2 YDEGEE. DNA for the CDR3: TGTGCCAGCAGCAGCGCCGAATACGAGCAGTACTTC. Translating it yields CASSSAEYEQYF.

This clonotype was counted at least ten times. The rearrangement joins TRBV7-9 to TRBJ2-5; D gene unclear. V gave up 4 bases and J gave up 6 bases, with 9 bases separating them. The CDR3 sequence is 12 residues long. Germline CDR1 reads SEHNR; CDR2 reads FQNEAQ (reference sequence). Written as DNA, the CDR3 is TGTGCCAGCAGCTCCCATGAGAAGACCCAGTACTTC. Translating it yields CASSSHEKTQYF.

This clonotype was seen a handful of times. J is TRBJ2-3 and V is TRBV29-1; D is undetermined. Trimming cost V 3 bases and J 6 bases, with 10 bases left between them. This CDR3 contains 12 residues. CDR1 and CDR2 from the germline V gene are SQVTM and ANQGSEA. Written as DNA, the CDR3 is TGCAGCGTTGACCTGACTGGGGATACGCAGTATTTT. This sequence encodes CSVDLTGDTQYF.

The chain uses TRBV5-1 and TRBJ2-5; TRBD2 might be the D (6 bases). The V gene's germline CDR1 is SGHRS and CDR2 YFSETQ. The germline V and J ends were trimmed by 3 bases and 2 bases, with 14 bases remaining between them. The CDR3 sequence is 15 residues long. This CDR3 is CASSSPVGGQETQYF. The CDR3 coding sequence is TGCGCCAGCAGCTCCCCAGTTGGAGGGCAAGAGACCCAGTACTTC. Together with reference TRBV5-1 and TRBJ2-5, the CDR3 gives the full variable domain: KAGVTQTPRYLIKTRGQQVTLSCSPISGHRSVSWYQQTPGQGLQFLFEYFSETQRNKGNFPGRFSGRQFSNSRSEMNVSTLELGDSALYLCASSSPVGGQETQYFGPGTRLLVL.

The chain recombines TRBV6-1 with TRBJ1-1; 10 bases line up with TRBD1. This CDR3 has 15 residues. V trimming: 7 bases; J trimming: 5 bases; junction bases outside the gene matches: 10. Germline lookup yields CDR1 MNHNS and CDR2 SASEGT. CDR3 protein: CASTTVGQGVTEAFF. CDR3 nucleotides: TGTGCCAGCACCACTGTTGGACAGGGGGTTACTGAAGCTTTCTTT.